This TCR beta chain was observed in a study of T cells in Graves' hyperthyroidism and ophthalmopathy. Background on the study: Peripheral blood samples were taken at initial diagnosis, prior to any treatment. Study-level results: From stable hyperthyroidism, ophthalmopathy was separated by a 13 V-J model.

This clonotype was seen a handful of times. The antigen remains undetermined. The CDR3 extends over 14 amino acids. Trimming pared 0 bases from V and 5 bases from J, leaving 11 bases between. Per the germline V gene, CDR1 is SGDLS and CDR2 is YYNGEE. Amplification targeted TCR beta CDR3 regions from RNA transcripts. The TCR CDR3 first-round RT-PCR relied on the HTBI primer set. MiXCR was run by TCRdb on the multiplex PCR reads, yielding one entry per CDR3 protein. The top ten clones hold about 9% of a sample with over 700,000 distinct CDR3 sequences, 35% to 45% of them seen once. Exclusion of patients followed from uncontrolled infection, other autoimmune disease, pregnancy or lactation. Diagnoses rested on clinical symptoms, serum thyroxine and TRAb, thyroid ultrasound and orbital computed tomography.

The clonotype originates from a man younger than 35 with Graves' hyperthyroidism. The specimen was blood. The chain combines TRBV9 with TRBJ2-5; D is unclear. CDR3 loop: CASSVDTGGETQYF. CDR3 in DNA: TGTGCCAGCAGCGTAGACACCGGTGGGGAGACCCAGTACTTC.